This TCR beta chain came from a study of T cell changes during pregnancy in multiple sclerosis. CDR3 size: 15 residues. With 5 bases clipped from V and 2 bases from J, the junction kept 8 bases outside the gene matches. CDR1 MNHNS and CDR2 SASEGT come from the germline V gene. Assay: immunoSEQ multiplex PCR; the TCRdb copy retains only in-frame clones and omits some. The data hold roughly 23,000 clones, with about 90% observed a single time. The input for sequencing was CD4+ T cells from peripheral blood mononuclear cells, taken in the third trimester of pregnancy. This sequence was found in a female donor in good health, enrolled as a control in a pregnancy study. The chain is built from TRBV6-1 and TRBJ1-1; 7 bases match TRBD1. CDR3 nucleotides: TGTGCCAGCAGTTTCCAGGGACAGATCAACACTGAAGCTTTCTTT. This encodes CASSFQGQINTEAFF.